The source of this T cell receptor beta chain is a study of a mutant IDH1 vaccine in newly diagnosed glioma. Overall study: Among treated patients, about 62% were male and roughly 38% female, and mean age was approximately 43 years. The earlier regimen, radiotherapy, temozolomide, or both, was most often both. The study, taken as a whole, reports: Vaccine-induced immune responses occurred in less than 95% of patients. Any relationship between pseudoprogression and changes in top peripheral T cell clonotypes seemed absent.

The time point here: baseline, week 1 (first vaccination visit). The treatment: pre-vaccination baseline after standard-of-care therapy. Trimming shortened V by 10 bases and J by 4 bases, and 23 bases separated the two germline ends. Germline lookup yields CDR1 MNHEY and CDR2 SMNVEV (reference sequence). This CDR3 has 15 amino acids. Remarks on this clone: What it recognizes is unknown.

TCRdb's copy holds only in-frame clones and misses some; the assay was immunoSEQ multiplex PCR. The sample has about 100,000 clones; 80% are singletons. This rearrangement joins TRBV27 to TRBJ2-7, with a possible D match to TRBD1 (6 bases). The sample here was PBMCs, taken from a glioma patient treated with radiotherapy, temozolomide or both. The TCR comes from a middle-aged man with glioma. CDR3 loop: CATSPTGHIVYEQYF. CDR3 nucleotides: TGTGCCACCAGCCCAACAGGGCATATTGTTTACGAGCAGTACTTC.